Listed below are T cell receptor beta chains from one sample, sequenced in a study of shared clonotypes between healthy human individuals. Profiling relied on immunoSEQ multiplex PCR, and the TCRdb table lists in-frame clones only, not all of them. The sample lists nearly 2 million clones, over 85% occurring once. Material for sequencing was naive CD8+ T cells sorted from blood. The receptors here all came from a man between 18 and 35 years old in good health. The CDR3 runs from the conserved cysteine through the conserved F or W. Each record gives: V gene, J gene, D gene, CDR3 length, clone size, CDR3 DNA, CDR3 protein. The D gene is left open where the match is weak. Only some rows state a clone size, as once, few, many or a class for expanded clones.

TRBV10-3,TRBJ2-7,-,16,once,TGTGCCATCAGAGACATCTCGGGGAACGGCAACTACGAGCAGTACTTC,CAIRDISGNGNYEQYF
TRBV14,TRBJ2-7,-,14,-,TGTGCCAGCAGCCAAGCTTGGGGGACCTACGAGCAGTACTTC,CASSQAWGTYEQYF
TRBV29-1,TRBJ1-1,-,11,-,TGCAGTTGCGAGAGGAACACTGAAGCTTTCTTT,CSCERNTEAFF
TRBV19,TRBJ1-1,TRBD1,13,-,TGTGCCAGTAGTATTGGACAGGGCACTGAAGCTTTCTTT,CASSIGQGTEAFF
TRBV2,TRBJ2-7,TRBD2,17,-,TGTGCCAGCAGTGAAGCAGATTCTAGCGGTTTCTCCTACGAGCAGTACTTC,CASSEADSSGFSYEQYF
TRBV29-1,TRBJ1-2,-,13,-,TGCAGCGTTGAAGCGGTGGAAAGAAGCGGCTACACCTTC,CSVEAVERSGYTF
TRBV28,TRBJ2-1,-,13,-,TGTGCCAGCAGTCCGATTCTCTTCAATGAGCAGTTCTTC,CASSPILFNEQFF
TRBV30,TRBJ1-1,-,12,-,TGTGCCTGGAGTGTGGGGGGGGATGAAGCTTTCTTT,CAWSVGGDEAFF
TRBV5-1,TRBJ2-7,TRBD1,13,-,TGCGCCAGCAAACGGGACAGCTCCTACGAGCAGTACTTC,CASKRDSSYEQYF
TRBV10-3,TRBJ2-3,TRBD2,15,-,TGTGCCATCAGGATGCGGGGGTTGTCCACAGATACGCAGTATTTT,CAIRMRGLSTDTQYF
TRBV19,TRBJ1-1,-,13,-,TGTGCCAGTAGCACAAGGGGGAACACTGAAGCTTTCTTT,CASSTRGNTEAFF
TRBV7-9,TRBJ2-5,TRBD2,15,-,TGTGCCAGCAGCATGGGACTACTGGGTCAAGAGACCCAGTACTTC,CASSMGLLGQETQYF
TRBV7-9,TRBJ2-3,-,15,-,TGTGCCAGCAGCTTAGATTACAGCTCCACAGATACGCAGTATTTT,CASSLDYSSTDTQYF
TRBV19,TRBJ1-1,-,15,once,TGTGCCAGTAGGAATCTCCGGGACCAGAACACTGAAGCTTTCTTT,CASRNLRDQNTEAFF
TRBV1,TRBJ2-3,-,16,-,TGCACCAGCAGCCATTGCGGACGATCTAGCACAGATACGCAGTATTTT,CTSSHCGRSSTDTQYF
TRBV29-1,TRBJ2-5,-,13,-,TGCAGCGTTGAAGGCCAGGGCGACAAGACCCAGTACTTC,CSVEGQGDKTQYF
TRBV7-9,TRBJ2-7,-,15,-,TGTGCCAGCAGCGACCGACGAGACGGATACTACGAGCAGTACTTC,CASSDRRDGYYEQYF
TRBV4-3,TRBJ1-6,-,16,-,TGCGCCAGCAGCCAAGATGAGATAGGAACCTATTCACCCCTCCACTTT,CASSQDEIGTYSPLHF
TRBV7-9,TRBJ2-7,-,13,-,TGTGCCAGCAGCTTCAGCGGACCCTACGAGCAGTACTTC,CASSFSGPYEQYF
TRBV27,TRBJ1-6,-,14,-,TGTGCCAGCAGTTTTTCGGGGTCTCTGTCACCCCTCCACTTT,CASSFSGSLSPLHF
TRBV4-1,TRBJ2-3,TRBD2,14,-,TGCGCCAGCAGCCAAGTGGGGGGGGAAGATACGCAGTATTTT,CASSQVGGEDTQYF
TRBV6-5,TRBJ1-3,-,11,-,TGTGCCACTTTAGCTGGAAACACCATATATTTT,CATLAGNTIYF
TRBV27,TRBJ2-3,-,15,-,TGTGCCAGCAGTTTATCGATTCGGAGGACAGATACGCAGTATTTT,CASSLSIRRTDTQYF
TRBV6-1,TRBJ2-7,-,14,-,TGTGCCAGCAGTGAATCGTGGCAGGGCTACGAGCAGTACTTC,CASSESWQGYEQYF
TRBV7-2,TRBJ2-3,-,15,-,TGTGCCAGCAGCTTAATCGGACAGAAGACAGATACGCAGTATTTT,CASSLIGQKTDTQYF
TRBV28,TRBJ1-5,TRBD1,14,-,TGTGCCAGCAGTTTTACAGGGGAAGGACAGCCCCAGCATTTT,CASSFTGEGQPQHF
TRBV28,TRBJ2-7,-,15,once,TGTGCCAGCAGTTCCCCCCGCGCACTAAACTACGAGCAGTACTTC,CASSSPRALNYEQYF
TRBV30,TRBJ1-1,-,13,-,TGTGCCTGGAGTGTCGGTATAGGCACTGAAGCTTTCTTT,CAWSVGIGTEAFF
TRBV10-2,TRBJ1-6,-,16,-,TGCGCCAGCAGTGAGGTCGGTGGAGGGGCGGATTCACCCCTCCACTTT,CASSEVGGGADSPLHF
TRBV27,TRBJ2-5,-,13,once,TGTGCCAGCAGTTACGGGGTGAGAGAGACCCAGTACTTC,CASSYGVRETQYF
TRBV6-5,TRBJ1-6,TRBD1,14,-,TGTGCCAGCGGGACAGCATTATATAATTCACCCCTCCACTTT,CASGTALYNSPLHF
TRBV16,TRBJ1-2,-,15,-,TGTGCCAGCAGCCAAGACGGTACAGGTGACTATGGCTACACCTTC,CASSQDGTGDYGYTF
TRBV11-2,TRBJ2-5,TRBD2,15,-,TGTGCCAGCAGCTTCCGGACTAGCGGAGAAGAGACCCAGTACTTC,CASSFRTSGEETQYF
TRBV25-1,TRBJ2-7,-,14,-,TGTGCCAGCAGTGTGGCAGGAAACTCCTACGAGCAGTACTTC,CASSVAGNSYEQYF
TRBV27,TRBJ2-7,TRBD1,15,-,TGTGCCAGCAGTTTGTCGACAGGGACCTACTACCGGCAGTACTTC,CASSLSTGTYYRQYF
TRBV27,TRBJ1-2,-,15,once,TGTGCCAGCAGTTTATCTTCGGGAGCCAACTATGGCTACACCTTC,CASSLSSGANYGYTF
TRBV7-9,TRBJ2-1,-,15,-,TGTGCCAGCATCCCATCCTGGGTTGGTTACAATGAGCAGTTCTTC,CASIPSWVGYNEQFF
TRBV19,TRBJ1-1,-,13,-,TGTGCCAGTAGTATAGGTTCTGGGACTGAAGCTTTCTTT,CASSIGSGTEAFF
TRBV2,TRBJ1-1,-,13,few,TGTGCCAGCAGTGACCGGGGGAACACTGAAGCTTTCTTT,CASSDRGNTEAFF
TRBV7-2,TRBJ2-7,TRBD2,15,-,TGTGCCAGCAGTCCGTTAGCGGGTGAACCCTACGAGCAGTACTTC,CASSPLAGEPYEQYF
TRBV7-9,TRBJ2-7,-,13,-,TGTGCCAGCAGCGCCGACGGATACTACGAGCAGTACTTC,CASSADGYYEQYF
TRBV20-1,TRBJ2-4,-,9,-,TGCAGTGCTGGAGGCATTCAGTACTTC,CSAGGIQYF
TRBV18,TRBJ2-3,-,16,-,TGTGCCAGCTCACCAAGAGGCGGAGAAGCGGCAGATACGCAGTATTTT,CASSPRGGEAADTQYF
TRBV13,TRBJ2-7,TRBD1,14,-,TGTGCCAGCAGCTTACGGGACAGGGGCTACGAGCAGTACTTC,CASSLRDRGYEQYF
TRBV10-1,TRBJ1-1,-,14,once,TGCGCCAGCAGTGAGTCGGAAGGGGACACTGAAGCTTTCTTT,CASSESEGDTEAFF
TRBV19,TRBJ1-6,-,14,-,TGTGCCAGTAGTATCGGCCTTACTAATTCACCCCTCCACTTT,CASSIGLTNSPLHF
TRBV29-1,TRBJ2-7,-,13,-,TGCAGCGTTGCCGGGCCGCTCTCCTACGAGCAGTACTTC,CSVAGPLSYEQYF
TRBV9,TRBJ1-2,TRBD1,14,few,TGTGCCAGCAGCTTGGGACAGGACCTCTATGGCTACACCTTC,CASSLGQDLYGYTF